The sample holds many counts of the clone carrying this T cell receptor beta chain. Its specificity is unknown. The data derive from a study of neurological immune-mediated disorders. Study findings and constraints: In HTLV-1-associated myelopathy, TCR clonal expansion was greatest, and in multiple sclerosis it was least, below healthy controls.

The CDR3 extends over 11 amino acids. Trimming pared 6 bases from V and 8 bases from J, leaving 10 bases between. Time point of the sample: longitudinal time-point 1 (baseline). MiXCR, applied by TCRdb to the 5' RACE reads, yields one record per CDR3 protein. Of approximately 36,000 distinct CDR3 sequences in the sample, around 3.1% are singletons; the top ten hold around 8%. The source material was PBMCs. V and J are TRBV12-3 or TRBV12-4 and TRBJ1-2, with a weak D call TRBD1 (6 bases). The clonotype was recovered from a woman aged 55-69 years with multiple sclerosis. CDR3 DNA: TGTGCCAGCAGCCTCAGGGGCGGCTACACCTTC. This sequence encodes CASSLRGGYTF.